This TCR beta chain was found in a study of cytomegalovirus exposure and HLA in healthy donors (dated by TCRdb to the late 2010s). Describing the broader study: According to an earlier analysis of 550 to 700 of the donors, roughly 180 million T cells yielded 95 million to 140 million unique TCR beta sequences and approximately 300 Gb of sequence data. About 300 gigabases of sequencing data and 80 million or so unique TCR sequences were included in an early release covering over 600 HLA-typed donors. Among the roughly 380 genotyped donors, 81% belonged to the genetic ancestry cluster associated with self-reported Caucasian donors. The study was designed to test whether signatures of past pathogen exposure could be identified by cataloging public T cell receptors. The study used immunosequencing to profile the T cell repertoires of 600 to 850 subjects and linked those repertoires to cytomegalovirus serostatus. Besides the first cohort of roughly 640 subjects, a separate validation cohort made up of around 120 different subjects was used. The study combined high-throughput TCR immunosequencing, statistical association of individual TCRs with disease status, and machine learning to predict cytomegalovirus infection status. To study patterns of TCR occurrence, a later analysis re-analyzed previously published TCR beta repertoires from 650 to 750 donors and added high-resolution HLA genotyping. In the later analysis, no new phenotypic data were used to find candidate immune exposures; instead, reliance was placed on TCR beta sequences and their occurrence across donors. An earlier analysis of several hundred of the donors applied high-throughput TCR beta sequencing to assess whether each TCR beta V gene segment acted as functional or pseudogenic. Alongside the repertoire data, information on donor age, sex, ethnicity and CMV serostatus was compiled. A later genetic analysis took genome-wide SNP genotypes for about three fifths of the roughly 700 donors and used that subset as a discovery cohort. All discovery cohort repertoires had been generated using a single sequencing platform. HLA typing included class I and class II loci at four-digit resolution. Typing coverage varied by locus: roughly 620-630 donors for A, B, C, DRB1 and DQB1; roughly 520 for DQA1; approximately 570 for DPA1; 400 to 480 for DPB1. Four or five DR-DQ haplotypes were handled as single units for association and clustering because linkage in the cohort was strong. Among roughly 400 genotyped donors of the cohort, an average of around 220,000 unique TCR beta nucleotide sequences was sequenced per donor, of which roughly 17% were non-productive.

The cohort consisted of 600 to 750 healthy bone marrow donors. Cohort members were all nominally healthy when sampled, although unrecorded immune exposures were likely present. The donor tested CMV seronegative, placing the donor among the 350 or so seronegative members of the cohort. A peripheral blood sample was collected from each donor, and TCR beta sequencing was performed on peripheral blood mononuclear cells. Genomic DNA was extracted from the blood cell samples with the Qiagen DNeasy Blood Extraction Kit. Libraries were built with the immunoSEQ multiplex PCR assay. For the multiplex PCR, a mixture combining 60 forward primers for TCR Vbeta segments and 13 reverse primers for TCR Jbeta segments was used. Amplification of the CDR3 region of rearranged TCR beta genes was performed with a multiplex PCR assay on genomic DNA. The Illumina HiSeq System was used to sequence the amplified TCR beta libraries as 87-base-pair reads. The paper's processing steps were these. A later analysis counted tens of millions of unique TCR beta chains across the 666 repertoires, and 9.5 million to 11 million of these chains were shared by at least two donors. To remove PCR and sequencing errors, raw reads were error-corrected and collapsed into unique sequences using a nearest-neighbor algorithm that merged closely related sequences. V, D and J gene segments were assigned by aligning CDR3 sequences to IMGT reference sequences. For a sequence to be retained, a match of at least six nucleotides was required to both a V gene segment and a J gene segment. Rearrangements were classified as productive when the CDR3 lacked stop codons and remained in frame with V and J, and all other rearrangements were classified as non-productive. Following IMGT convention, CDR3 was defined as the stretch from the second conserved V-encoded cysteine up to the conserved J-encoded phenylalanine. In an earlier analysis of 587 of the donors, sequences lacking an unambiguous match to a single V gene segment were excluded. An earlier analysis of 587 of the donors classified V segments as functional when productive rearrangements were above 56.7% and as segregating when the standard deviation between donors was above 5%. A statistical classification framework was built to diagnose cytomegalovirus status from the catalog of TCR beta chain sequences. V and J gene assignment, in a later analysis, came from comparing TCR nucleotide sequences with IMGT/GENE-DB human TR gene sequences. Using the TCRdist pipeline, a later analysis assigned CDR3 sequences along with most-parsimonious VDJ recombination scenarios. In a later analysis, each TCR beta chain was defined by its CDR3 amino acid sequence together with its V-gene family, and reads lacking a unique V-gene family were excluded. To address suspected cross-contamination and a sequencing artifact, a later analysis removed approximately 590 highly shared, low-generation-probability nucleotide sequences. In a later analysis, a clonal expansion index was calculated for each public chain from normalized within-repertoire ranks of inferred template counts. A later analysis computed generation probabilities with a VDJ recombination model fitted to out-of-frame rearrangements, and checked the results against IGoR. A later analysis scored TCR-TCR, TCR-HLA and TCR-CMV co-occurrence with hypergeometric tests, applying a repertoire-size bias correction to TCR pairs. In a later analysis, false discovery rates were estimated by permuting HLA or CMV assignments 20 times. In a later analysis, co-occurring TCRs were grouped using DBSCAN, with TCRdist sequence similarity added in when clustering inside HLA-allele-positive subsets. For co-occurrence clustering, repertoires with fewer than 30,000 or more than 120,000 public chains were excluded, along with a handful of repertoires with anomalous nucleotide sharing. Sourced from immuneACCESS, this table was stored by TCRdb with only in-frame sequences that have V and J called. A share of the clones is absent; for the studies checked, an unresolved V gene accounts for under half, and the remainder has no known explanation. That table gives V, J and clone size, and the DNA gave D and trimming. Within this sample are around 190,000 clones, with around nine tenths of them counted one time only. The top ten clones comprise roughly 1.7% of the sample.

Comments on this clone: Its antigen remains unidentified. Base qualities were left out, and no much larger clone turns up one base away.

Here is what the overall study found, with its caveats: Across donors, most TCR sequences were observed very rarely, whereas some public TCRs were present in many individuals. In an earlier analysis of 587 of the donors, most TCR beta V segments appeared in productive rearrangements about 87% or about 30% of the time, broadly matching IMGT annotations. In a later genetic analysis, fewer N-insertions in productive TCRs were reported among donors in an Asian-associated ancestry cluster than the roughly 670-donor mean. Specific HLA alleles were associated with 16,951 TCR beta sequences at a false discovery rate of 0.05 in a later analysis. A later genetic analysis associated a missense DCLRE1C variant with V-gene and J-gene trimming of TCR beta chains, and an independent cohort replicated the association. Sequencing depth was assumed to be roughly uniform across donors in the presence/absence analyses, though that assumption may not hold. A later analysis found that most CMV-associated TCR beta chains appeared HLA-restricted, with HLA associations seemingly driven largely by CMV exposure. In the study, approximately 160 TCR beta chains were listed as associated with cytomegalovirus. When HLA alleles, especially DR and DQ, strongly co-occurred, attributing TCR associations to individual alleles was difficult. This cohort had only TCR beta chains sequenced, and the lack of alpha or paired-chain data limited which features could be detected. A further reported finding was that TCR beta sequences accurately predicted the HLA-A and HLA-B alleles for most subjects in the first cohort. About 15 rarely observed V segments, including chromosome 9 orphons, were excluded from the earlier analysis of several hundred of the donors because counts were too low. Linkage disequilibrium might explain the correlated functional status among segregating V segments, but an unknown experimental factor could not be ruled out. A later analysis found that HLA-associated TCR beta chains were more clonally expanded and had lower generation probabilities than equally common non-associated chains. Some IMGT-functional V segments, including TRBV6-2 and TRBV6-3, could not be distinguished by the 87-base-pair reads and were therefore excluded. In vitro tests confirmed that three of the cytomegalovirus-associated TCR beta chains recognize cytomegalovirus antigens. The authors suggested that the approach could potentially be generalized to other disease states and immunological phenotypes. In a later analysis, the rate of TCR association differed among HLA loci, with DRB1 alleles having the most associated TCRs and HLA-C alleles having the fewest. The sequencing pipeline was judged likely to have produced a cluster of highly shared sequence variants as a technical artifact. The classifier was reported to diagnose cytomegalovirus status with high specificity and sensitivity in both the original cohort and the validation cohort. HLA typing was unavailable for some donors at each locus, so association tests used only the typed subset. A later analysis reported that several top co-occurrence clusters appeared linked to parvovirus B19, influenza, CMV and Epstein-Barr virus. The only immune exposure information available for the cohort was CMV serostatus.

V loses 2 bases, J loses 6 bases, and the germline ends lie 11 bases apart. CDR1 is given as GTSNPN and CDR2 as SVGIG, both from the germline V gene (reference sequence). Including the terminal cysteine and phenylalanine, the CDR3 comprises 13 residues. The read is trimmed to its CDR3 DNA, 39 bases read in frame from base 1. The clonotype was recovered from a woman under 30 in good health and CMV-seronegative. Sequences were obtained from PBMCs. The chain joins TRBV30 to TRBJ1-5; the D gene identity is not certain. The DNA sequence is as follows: TGTGCCTGGAGTCGGGCGGGCAGTCAGCCCCAGCATTTT. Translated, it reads CAWSRAGSQPQHF.